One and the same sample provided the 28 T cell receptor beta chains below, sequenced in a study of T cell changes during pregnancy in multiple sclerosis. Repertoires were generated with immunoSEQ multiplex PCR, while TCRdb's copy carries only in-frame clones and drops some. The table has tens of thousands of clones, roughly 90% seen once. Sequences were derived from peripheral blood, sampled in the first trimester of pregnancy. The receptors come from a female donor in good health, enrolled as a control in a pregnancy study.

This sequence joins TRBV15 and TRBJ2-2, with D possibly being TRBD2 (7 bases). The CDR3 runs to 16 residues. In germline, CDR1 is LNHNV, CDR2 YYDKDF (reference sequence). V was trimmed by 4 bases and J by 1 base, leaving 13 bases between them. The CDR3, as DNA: TGTGCCACCAGCATCCCGAGGGGGGGGAACACCGGGGAGCTGTTTTTT. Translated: CATSIPRGGNTGELFF.

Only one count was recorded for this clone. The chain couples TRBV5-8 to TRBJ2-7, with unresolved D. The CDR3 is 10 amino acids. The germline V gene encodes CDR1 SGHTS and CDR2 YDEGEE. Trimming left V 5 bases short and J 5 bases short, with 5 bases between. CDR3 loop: CASRGHEQYF. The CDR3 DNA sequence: TGTGCCAGCAGGGGCCACGAGCAGTACTTC.

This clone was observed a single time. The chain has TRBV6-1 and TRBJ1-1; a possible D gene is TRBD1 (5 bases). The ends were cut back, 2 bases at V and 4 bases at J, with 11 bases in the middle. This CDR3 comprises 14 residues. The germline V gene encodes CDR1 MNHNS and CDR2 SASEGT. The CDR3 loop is CASSEYTGGTEAFF. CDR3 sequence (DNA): TGTGCCAGCAGTGAATACACGGGGGGCACTGAAGCTTTCTTT.

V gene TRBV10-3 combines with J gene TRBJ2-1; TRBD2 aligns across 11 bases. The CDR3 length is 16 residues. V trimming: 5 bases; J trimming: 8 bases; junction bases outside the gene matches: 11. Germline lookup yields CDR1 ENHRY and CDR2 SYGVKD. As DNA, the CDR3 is TGTGCCATCAGTTCAGGGCTAGCGGGAGGAGGAGATGAGCAGTTCTTC. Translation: CAISSGLAGGGDEQFF.

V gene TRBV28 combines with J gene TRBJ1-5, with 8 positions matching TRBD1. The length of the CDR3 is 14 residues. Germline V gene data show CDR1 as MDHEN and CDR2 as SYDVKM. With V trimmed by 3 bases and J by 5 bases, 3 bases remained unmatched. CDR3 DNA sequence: TGTGCCAGCAGTTTTGGGACAGGCCATCAGCCCCAGCATTTT. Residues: CASSFGTGHQPQHF.

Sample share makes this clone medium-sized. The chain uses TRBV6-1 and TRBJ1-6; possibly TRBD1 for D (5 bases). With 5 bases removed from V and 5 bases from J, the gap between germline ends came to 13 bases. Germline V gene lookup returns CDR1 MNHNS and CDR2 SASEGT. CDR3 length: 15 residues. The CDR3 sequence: CASSLETADNSPLHF. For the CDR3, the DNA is TGTGCCAGCAGTTTAGAGACAGCTGATAATTCACCCCTCCACTTT.

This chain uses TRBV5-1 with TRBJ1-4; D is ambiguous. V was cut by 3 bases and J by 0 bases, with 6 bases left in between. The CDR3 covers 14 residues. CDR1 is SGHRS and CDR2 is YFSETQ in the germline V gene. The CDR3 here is CASSSRTTNEKLFF. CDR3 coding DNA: TGCGCCAGCAGCTCGAGGACAACTAATGAAAAACTGTTTTTT.

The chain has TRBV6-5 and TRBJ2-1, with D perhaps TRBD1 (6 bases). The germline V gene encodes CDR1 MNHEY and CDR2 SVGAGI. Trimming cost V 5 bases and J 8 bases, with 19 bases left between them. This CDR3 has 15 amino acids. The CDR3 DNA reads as TGTGCCAGCAGTCGCGGCTCTTTTACAGGGTATGAGCAGTTCTTC. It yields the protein CASSRGSFTGYEQFF.

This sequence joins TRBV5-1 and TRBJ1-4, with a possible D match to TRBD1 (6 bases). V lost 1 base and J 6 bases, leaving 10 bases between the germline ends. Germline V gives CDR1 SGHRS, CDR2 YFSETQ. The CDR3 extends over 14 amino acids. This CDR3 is CASSLRAGDEKLFF. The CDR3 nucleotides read TGCGCCAGCAGCTTGCGGGCAGGGGATGAAAAACTGTTTTTT.

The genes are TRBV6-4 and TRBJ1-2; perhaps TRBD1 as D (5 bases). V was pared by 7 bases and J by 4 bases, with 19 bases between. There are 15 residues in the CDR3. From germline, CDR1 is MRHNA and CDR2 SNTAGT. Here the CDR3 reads CASTKMADSIYGYTF. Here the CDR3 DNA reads TGTGCCAGCACTAAAATGGCCGACAGCATCTATGGCTACACCTTC.

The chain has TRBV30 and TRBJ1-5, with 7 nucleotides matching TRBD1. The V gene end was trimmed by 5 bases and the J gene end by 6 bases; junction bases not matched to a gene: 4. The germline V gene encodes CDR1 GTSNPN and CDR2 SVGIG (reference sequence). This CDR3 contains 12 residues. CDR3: CAWDRATQPQHF. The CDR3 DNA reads TGTGCCTGGGACAGGGCCACTCAGCCCCAGCATTTT.

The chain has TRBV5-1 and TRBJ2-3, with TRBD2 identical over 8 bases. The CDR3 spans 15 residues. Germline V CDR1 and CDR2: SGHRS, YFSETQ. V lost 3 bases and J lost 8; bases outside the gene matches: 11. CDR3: CASSWKEAGVGTQYF. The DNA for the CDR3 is TGCGCCAGCAGCTGGAAGGAAGCGGGAGTCGGTACGCAGTATTTT.

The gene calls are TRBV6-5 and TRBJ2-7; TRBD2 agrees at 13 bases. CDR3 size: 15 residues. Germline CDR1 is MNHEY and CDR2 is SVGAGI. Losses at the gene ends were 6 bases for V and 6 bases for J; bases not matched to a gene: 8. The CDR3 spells CASSGLAGVISEQYF. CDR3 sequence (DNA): TGTGCCAGCAGCGGACTAGCGGGAGTCATCTCCGAGCAGTACTTC.

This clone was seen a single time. The CDR3 region has the DNA TGTGCCAGCAGCGTAAATGGGGGCGGCTACACCTTC. It codes for CASSVNGGGYTF. The V gene is TRBV9, the J gene TRBJ1-2, with D maybe TRBD1 (6 bases). The CDR3 runs to 12 residues. The V end was cut by 1 base, the J end by 8 bases, with 9 bases between. Germline V CDR1 and CDR2: SGDLS, YYNGEE.

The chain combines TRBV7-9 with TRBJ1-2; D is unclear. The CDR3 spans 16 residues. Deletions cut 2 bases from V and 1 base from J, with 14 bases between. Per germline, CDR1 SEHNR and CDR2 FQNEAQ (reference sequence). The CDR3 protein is CASSLPGKDLNYGYTF. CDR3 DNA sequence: TGTGCCAGCAGCTTACCCGGGAAGGACCTTAACTATGGCTACACCTTC.

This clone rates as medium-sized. CDR3 nucleotide sequence: TGTGCCAGCAGAGCCAGCGGGACTAACTATGGCTACACCTTC. This sequence encodes CASRASGTNYGYTF. This chain joins TRBV2 and TRBJ1-2; D gene uncertain. Germline CDR1 and CDR2: SNHLY and FYNNEI. The V end was cut by 6 bases, the J end by 0 bases, with 11 bases between. The CDR3 has 14 amino acids.

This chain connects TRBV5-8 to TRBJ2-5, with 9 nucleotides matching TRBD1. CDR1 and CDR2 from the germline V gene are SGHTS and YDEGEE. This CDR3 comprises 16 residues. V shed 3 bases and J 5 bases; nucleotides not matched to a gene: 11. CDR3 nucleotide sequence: TGTGCCAGCAGCTCCCCCGGGACAGGGTACGGGGAGACCCAGTACTTC. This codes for CASSSPGTGYGETQYF.

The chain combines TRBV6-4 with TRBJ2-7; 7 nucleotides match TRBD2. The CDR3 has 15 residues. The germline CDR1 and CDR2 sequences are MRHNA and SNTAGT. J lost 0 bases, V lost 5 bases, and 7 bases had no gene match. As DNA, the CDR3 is TGTGCCAGCAGTTACGGCCTAGCGGACTCCTACGAGCAGTACTTC. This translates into CASSYGLADSYEQYF.

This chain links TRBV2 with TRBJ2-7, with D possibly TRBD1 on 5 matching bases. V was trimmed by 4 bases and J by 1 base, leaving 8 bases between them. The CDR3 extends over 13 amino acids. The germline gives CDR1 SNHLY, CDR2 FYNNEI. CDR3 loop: CASSGGRSYEQYF. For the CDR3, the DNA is TGTGCCAGCAGTGGGGGCAGATCCTACGAGCAGTACTTC.

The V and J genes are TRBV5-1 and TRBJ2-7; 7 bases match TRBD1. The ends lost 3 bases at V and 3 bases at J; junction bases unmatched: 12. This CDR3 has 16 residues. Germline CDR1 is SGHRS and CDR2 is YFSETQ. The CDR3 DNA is TGCGCCAGCAGCTCGCGGTTAGGGACAGAAATCTACGAGCAGTACTTC. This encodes CASSSRLGTEIYEQYF.

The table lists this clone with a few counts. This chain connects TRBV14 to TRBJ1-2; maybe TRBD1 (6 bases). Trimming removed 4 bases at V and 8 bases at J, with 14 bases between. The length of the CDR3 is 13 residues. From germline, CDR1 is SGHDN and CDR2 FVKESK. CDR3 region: CASSPGARGGYTF. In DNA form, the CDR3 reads TGTGCCAGCAGCCCAGGGGCCCGGGGCGGCTACACCTTC.

The CDR3 DNA follows: TGTGCCAGCAGCTTAAGTTCGGACAGGGCGAATTCACCCCTCCACTTT. Protein product: CASSLSSDRANSPLHF. The V call is TRBV7-2, the J call TRBJ1-6, with TRBD1 identical over 8 bases. CDR1 and CDR2 from the germline V gene are SGHTA and FQGNSA. This CDR3 is built from 16 residues. The V and J ends lost 2 bases and 7 bases, in that order; junction bases with no gene match: 7. The full variable domain, completed using reference TRBV7-2 and TRBJ1-6, is GAGVSQSPSNKVTEKGKDVELRCDPISGHTALYWYRQSLGQGLEFLIYFQGNSAPDKSGLPSDRFSAERTGGSVSTLTIQRTQQEDSAVYLCASSLSSDRANSPLHFGNGTRLTVT.

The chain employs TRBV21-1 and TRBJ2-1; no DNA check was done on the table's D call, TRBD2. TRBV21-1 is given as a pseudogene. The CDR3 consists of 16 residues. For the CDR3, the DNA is TGTGCCAGCAGCAAAAGAAGGACTCCGTCCTACAATGAGCAGTTCTTC. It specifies CASSKRRTPSYNEQFF.

The CDR3 sequence: CASSEWAGGQPQHF. The DNA for the CDR3 is TGTGCCAGCAGTGAGTGGGCAGGGGGCCAGCCCCAGCATTTT. The chain combines TRBV2 with TRBJ1-5; 8 bases map to TRBD1. J gave up 7 bases and V 3 bases, and 5 bases lay outside the gene matches. The CDR3 has 14 residues. Germline CDR1 is SNHLY and CDR2 is FYNNEI.

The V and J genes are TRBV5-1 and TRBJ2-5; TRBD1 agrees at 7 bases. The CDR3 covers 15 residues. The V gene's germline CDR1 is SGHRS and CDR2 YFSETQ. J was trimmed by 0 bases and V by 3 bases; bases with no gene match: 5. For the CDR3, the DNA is TGCGCCAGCAGCTCCTTTGACAGGGACCAAGAGACCCAGTACTTC. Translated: CASSSFDRDQETQYF. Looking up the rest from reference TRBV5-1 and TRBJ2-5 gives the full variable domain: KAGVTQTPRYLIKTRGQQVTLSCSPISGHRSVSWYQQTPGQGLQFLFEYFSETQRNKGNFPGRFSGRQFSNSRSEMNVSTLELGDSALYLCASSSFDRDQETQYFGPGTRLLVL.

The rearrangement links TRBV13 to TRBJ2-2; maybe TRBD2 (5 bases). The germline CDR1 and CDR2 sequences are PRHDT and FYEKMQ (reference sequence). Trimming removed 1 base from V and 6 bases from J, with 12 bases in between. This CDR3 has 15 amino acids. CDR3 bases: TGTGCCAGCAGCTTAGACCGGGGAAGGGCCGGGGAGCTGTTTTTT. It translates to CASSLDRGRAGELFF.

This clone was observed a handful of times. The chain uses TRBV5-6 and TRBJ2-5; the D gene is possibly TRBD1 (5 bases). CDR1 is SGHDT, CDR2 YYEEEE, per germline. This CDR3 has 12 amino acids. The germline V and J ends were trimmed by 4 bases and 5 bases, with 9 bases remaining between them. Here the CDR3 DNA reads TGTGCCAGCAGCCAGGGCCGGGAGACCCAGTACTTC. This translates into CASSQGRETQYF. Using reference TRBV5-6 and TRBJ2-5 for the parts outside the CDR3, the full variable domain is DAGVTQSPTHLIKTRGQQVTLRCSPKSGHDTVSWYQQALGQGPQFIFQYYEEEERQRGNFPDRFSGHQFPNYSSELNVNALLLGDSALYLCASSQGRETQYFGPGTRLLVL.

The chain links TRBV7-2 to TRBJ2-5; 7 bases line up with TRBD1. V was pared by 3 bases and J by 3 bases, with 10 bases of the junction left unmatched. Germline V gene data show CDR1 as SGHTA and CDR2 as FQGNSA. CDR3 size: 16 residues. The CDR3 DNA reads TGTGCCAGCAGCTTTCCTCTACAGGGGTTGGAAGAGACCCAGTACTTC. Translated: CASSFPLQGLEETQYF.